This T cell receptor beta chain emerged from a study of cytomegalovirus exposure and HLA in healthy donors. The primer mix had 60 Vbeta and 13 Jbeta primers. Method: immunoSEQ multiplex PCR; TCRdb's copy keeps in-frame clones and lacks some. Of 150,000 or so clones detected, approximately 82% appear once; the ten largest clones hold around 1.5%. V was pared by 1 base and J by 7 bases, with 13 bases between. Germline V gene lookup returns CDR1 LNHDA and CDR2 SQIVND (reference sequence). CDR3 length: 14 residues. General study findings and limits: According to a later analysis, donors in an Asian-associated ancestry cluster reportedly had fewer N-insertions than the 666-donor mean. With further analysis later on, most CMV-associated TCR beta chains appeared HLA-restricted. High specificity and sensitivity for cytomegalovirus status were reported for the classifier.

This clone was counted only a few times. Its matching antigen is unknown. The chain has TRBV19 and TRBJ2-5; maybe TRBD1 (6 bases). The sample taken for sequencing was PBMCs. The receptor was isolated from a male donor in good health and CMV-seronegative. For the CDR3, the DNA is TGTGCCAGTAGTATAGTAGCAGGGGCCACGACCCAGTACTTC. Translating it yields CASSIVAGATTQYF.